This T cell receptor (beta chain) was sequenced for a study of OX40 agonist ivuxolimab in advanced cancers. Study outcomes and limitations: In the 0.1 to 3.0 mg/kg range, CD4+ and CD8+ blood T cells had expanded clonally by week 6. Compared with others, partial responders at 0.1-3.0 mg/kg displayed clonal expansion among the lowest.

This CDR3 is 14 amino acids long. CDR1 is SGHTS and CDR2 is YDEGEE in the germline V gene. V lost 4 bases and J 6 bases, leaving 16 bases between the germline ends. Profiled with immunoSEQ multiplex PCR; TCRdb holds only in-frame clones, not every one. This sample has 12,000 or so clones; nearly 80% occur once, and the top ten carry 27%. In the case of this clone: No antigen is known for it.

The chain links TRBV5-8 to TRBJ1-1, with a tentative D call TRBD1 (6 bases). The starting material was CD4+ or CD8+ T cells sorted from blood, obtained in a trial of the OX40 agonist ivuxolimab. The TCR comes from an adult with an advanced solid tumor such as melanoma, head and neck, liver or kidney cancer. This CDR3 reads CASSARQVRAEAFF. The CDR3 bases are TGTGCCAGCAGCGCACGACAGGTTAGGGCTGAAGCTTTCTTT.